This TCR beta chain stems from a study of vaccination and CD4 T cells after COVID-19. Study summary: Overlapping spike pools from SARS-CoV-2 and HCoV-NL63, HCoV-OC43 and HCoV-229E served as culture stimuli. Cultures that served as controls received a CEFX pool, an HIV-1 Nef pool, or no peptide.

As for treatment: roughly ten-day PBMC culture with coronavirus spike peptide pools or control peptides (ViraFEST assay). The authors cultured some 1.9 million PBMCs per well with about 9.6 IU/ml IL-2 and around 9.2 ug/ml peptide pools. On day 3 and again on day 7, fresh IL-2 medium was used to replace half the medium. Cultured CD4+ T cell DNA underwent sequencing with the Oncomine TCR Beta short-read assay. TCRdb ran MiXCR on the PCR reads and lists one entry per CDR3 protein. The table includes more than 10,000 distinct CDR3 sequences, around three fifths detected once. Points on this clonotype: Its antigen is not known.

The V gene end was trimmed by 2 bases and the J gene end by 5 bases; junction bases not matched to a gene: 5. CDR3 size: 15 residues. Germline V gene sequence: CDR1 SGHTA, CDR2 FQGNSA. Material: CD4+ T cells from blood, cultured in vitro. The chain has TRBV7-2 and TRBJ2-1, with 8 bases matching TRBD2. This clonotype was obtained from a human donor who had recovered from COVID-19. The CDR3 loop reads CASSLLGRGDNEQFF. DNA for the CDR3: TGTGCCAGCAGCTTACTCGGGAGGGGGGACAATGAGCAGTTCTTC.